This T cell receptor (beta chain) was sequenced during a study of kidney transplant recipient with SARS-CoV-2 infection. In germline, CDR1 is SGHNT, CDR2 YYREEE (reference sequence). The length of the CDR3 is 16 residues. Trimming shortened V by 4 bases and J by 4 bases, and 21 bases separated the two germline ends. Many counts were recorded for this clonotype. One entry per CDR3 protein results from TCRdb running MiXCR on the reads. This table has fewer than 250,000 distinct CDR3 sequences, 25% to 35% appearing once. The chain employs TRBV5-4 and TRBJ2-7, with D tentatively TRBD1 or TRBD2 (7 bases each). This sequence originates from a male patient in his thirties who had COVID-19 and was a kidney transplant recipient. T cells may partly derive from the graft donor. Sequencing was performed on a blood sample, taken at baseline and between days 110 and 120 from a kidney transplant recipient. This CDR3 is CASSQGGGRGLYEQYF. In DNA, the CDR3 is TGTGCCAGCAGCCAGGGGGGAGGGAGGGGGCTTTACGAGCAGTACTTC.